Each of the 16 T cell receptor beta chains below was sequenced from the same sample in a study of shared clonotypes between healthy human individuals. Some clones are missing from TCRdb's copy, which holds only in-frame ones; the method was immunoSEQ multiplex PCR. The sample includes about 2.4 million clones, roughly 93% seen only once; the top ten take roughly 0.36%. Sequencing was carried out using naive CD4+ T cells from PBMCs. Specified subset: CD45RA+ positively selected. Source of these receptors: a young man in good health. Some clones in this sample may be carry-over from other donors' samples.

V gene TRBV28 combines with J gene TRBJ2-1; possibly TRBD1 or TRBD2 for D (7 bases each). CDR1 MDHEN and CDR2 SYDVKM come from the germline V gene. The CDR3 extends over 14 amino acids. The V gene lost 4 bases and the J gene lost 7 bases, with 14 bases spanning the gap. The CDR3 region is CASSYDREGNEQFF. CDR3 nucleotides: TGTGCCAGCAGTTATGACAGGGAGGGGAATGAGCAGTTCTTC.

This rearrangement joins TRBV5-1 to TRBJ2-7; weak D call: TRBD1 (6 bases). Trimming removed 4 bases from V and 5 bases from J, with 16 bases in between. This CDR3 contains 14 residues. Germline V CDR1 and CDR2: SGHRS, YFSETQ. The CDR3 DNA is TGCGCCAGCAGCAGGACCGGGACAATCGACGAGCAGTACTTC. Translating gives CASSRTGTIDEQYF.

The CDR3 protein is CASNLDNTIQPQHF. The CDR3, as DNA: TGTGCCAGCAACCTCGACAATACCATCCAGCCCCAGCATTTT. The chain joins TRBV28 to TRBJ1-5; no reliable D call. The CDR3 runs to 14 residues. V dropped 7 bases and J dropped 7 bases, with 17 bases sitting between them. CDR1 and CDR2 (germline): MDHEN, SYDVKM.

This rearrangement joins TRBV2 to TRBJ2-5, with TRBD2 matching 7 bases. The CDR3 length is 13 residues. The V gene's germline CDR1 is SNHLY and CDR2 FYNNEI. V dropped 2 bases and J dropped 14; count of bases not matched to a gene: 11. The CDR3 bases are TGTGCCAGCAGTGAAATTGGGAGCGGGGTCCCCTACTTC. Amino acids: CASSEIGSGVPYF.

Worth noting for this clone: The same CDR3 can be traced to other DNA sequences in this sample. The chain combines TRBV11-2 with TRBJ2-2; D is unclear. V dropped 5 bases and J dropped 1 base, with 8 bases sitting between them. The CDR3 has 14 amino acids. The V gene's germline CDR1 is SGHAT and CDR2 FQNNGV. The CDR3 loop reads CASSPSWNTGELFF. CDR3 sequence (DNA): TGTGCCAGCAGCCCCTCATGGAACACCGGGGAGCTGTTTTTT.

The rearrangement joins TRBV5-4 to TRBJ1-2; 9 positions agree with TRBD1. The CDR3 contains 14 residues. Germline-derived CDR1 and CDR2 are SGHNT and YYREEE (reference sequence). The V gene end was trimmed by 0 bases and the J gene end by 7 bases; junction bases not matched to a gene: 4. CDR3 protein: CASSLGDRVAGYTF. As DNA, the CDR3 is TGTGCCAGCAGCTTGGGGGACAGGGTTGCTGGCTACACCTTC. The full variable domain, its missing parts supplied by reference TRBV5-4 and TRBJ1-2, is ETGVTQSPTHLIKTRGQQVTLRCSSQSGHNTVSWYQQALGQGPQFIFQYYREEENGRGNFPPRFSGLQFPNYSSELNVNALELDDSALYLCASSLGDRVAGYTFGSGTRLTVV.

The chain links TRBV5-4 to TRBJ1-1, with D unclear. The germline V gene encodes CDR1 SGHNT and CDR2 YYREEE (reference sequence). The V gene lost 4 bases and the J gene lost 8 bases, with 21 bases spanning the gap. This CDR3 comprises 15 residues. CDR3 sequence reads: CASSVKTMASKEAFF. In nucleotides, the CDR3 is TGTGCCAGCAGCGTCAAGACGATGGCATCGAAGGAAGCTTTCTTT.

The V call is TRBV6-5, the J call TRBJ1-1, with D hard to call. This CDR3 contains 13 residues. The germline V and J ends were trimmed by 2 bases and 1 base, with 5 bases remaining between them. Germline-derived CDR1 and CDR2 are MNHEY and SVGAGI. CDR3 region: CASSYESNTEAFF. The CDR3 DNA reads as TGTGCCAGCAGTTACGAGTCGAACACTGAAGCTTTCTTT.

This sequence joins TRBV29-1 and TRBJ1-2; D remains ambiguous. The CDR3 contains 11 residues. From germline, CDR1 is SQVTM and CDR2 ANQGSEA. Trimming took off 2 bases at V and 4 bases at J, with 5 bases between the two ends. CDR3: CSVESGYGYTF. In DNA form, the CDR3 reads TGCAGCGTTGAATCGGGCTATGGCTACACCTTC.

V gene TRBV4-1 combines with J gene TRBJ1-2, with D maybe TRBD1 (5 bases). Trimming cost V 4 bases and J 0 bases, with 15 bases left between them. The CDR3 is 16 amino acids. Germline V gene data show CDR1 as MGHRA and CDR2 as YSYEKL. This CDR3 reads CASSREGGGANYGYTF. The CDR3 bases are TGCGCCAGCAGCCGAGAAGGTGGGGGTGCTAACTATGGCTACACCTTC.

On this clone: This specimen includes other DNA sequences encoding the same CDR3. The rearrangement joins TRBV10-3 to TRBJ1-3; tentatively, D is TRBD1 (6 bases). This CDR3 is 14 amino acids long. V shed 3 bases and J shed 0 bases, with 6 bases lying between them. Germline assignment: CDR1 ENHRY and CDR2 SYGVKD. CDR3 in amino acids: CAISDRGSGNTIYF. The CDR3 DNA is TGTGCCATCAGTGACAGGGGCTCTGGAAACACCATATATTTT.

The CDR3 loop is CASTGAGSNEQFF. The CDR3 DNA follows: TGTGCCAGCACGGGGGCCGGGAGCAATGAGCAGTTCTTC. The chain joins TRBV2 to TRBJ2-1; D is tentatively TRBD1 or TRBD2 (6 bases each). Germline V gives CDR1 SNHLY, CDR2 FYNNEI. Trimming stripped 7 bases from V and 6 bases from J, with 13 bases between. This CDR3 is 13 amino acids long.

This sequence joins TRBV2 and TRBJ2-1; 10 bases fit TRBD2. In germline, CDR1 is SNHLY, CDR2 FYNNEI. The CDR3 is 15 amino acids. Trimming at V came to 7 bases and at J to 7 bases, leaving 10 bases not matched to a gene. The CDR3 bases are TGTGCCAGCATGTTGGAGCGGGAGGGCCTAAATGAGCAGTTCTTC. Its protein product is CASMLEREGLNEQFF.

The V gene is TRBV19, the J gene TRBJ1-3, with TRBD1 identical over 8 bases. This CDR3 is built from 14 residues. Germline V gene sequence: CDR1 LNHDA, CDR2 SQIVND (reference sequence). J lost 4 bases, V lost 6 bases, and 5 bases had no gene match. CDR3 region: CASSRTGYGNTIYF. As DNA, the CDR3 is TGTGCCAGTAGCAGGACAGGGTACGGAAACACCATATATTTT.

Of note for this clone: One end of the junction fails to match germline, which may point to a read error. CDR3 in amino acids: CRRRNHSYGYTF. The CDR3 coding sequence is TGCAGGAGGAGGAATCACAGCTATGGCTACACCTTC. The chain has TRBV9 and TRBJ1-2, with D unresolved. CDR1 is SGDLS, CDR2 YYNGEE, per germline. This CDR3 region has 12 residues.

The chain couples TRBV11-2 to TRBJ1-3, with D maybe TRBD1 (5 bases). The CDR3 has 14 residues. V lost 5 bases and J 2 bases, leaving 10 bases between the germline ends. The germline V gene has CDR1 SGHAT and CDR2 FQNNGV. The CDR3 DNA reads TGTGCCAGCAGCCCGACAGTACCTGGAAACACCATATATTTT. Amino acid sequence: CASSPTVPGNTIYF.